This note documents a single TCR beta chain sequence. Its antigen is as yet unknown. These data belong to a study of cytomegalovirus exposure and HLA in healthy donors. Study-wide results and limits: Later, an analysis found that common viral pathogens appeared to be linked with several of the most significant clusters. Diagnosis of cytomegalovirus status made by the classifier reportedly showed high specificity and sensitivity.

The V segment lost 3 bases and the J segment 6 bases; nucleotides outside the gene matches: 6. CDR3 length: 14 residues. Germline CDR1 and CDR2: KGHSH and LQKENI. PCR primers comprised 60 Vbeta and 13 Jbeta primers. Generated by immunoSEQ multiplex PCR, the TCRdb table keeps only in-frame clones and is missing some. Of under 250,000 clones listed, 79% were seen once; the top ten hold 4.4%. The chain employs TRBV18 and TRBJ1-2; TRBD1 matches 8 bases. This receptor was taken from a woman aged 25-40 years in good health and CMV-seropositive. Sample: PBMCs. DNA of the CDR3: TGTGCCAGCTCACCGACAGGGGAGGCGGATGGCTACACCTTC. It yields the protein CASSPTGEADGYTF.